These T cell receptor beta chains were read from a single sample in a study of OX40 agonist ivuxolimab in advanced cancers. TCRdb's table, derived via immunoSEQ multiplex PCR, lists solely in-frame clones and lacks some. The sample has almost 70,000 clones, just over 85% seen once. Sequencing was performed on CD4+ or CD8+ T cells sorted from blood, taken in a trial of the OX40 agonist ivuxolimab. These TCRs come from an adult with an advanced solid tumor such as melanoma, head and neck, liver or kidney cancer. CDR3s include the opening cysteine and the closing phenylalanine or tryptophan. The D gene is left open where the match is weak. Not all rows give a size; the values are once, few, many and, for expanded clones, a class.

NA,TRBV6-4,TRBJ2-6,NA,CASSLSQGANVLTF,TGTGCCAGCAGCCTTTCACAGGGGGCCAACGTCCTGACTTTC
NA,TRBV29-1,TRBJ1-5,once,CSVEERSNQPQHF,TGCAGCGTTGAAGAGAGAAGCAATCAGCCCCAGCATTTT
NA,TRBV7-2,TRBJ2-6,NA,CASRPSGANVLTF,TGTGCCAGCAGGCCCTCTGGGGCCAACGTCCTGACTTTC
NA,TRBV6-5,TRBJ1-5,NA,CASRLTGQPQHF,TGTGCCAGCAGACTGACAGGTCAGCCCCAGCATTTT
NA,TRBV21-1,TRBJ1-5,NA,CASTHADRQVPSLPPNQPQHF,TGTGCCAGCACCCACGCGGACCGTCAAGTCCCATCCCTCCCCCCAAATCAGCCCCAGCATTTT
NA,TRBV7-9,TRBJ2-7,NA,CASSLAVYEQYF,TGTGCCAGCAGCTTAGCCGTCTACGAGCAGTACTTC
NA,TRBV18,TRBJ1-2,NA,CASSEVDSNYGYTF,TGTGCCAGTTCCGAGGTTGACAGTAACTATGGCTACACCTTC
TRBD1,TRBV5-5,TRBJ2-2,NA,CASSWTGSDTGELFF,TGTGCCAGCAGCTGGACAGGTTCCGACACCGGGGAGCTGTTTTTT
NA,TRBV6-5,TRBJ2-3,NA,CASSRTVSSTDTQYF,TGTGCCAGCAGCCGGACAGTCTCTAGCACAGATACGCAGTATTTT
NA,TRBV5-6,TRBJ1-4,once,CASRSQLNEKLFF,TGTGCCAGCAGATCCCAATTGAATGAAAAACTGTTTTTT
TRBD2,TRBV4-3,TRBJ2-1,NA,CASSLGLLGEQFF,TGCGCCAGCAGCCTGGGACTACTGGGCGAGCAGTTCTTC
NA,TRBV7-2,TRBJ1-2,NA,CASTSPAEPNYGYTF,TGTGCCAGCACCTCGCCCGCGGAACCTAACTATGGCTACACCTTC
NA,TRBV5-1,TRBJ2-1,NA,CASSSDGVAREQFF,TGCGCCAGCAGCTCGGACGGGGTTGCGCGTGAGCAGTTCTTC
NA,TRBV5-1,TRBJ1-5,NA,CASSLEPYSNQPQHF,TGCGCCAGCAGCCTGGAGCCTTATAGCAATCAGCCCCAGCATTTT
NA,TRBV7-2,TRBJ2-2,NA,CASSPPGGTFSGELFF,TGTGCCAGCAGCCCCCCGGGGGGCACCTTCTCCGGGGAGCTGTTTTTT
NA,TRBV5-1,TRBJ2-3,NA,CASSLRDTQYF,TGCGCCAGCAGCTTAAGGGATACGCAGTATTTT
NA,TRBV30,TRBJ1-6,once,CACNPGKIVSPLHF,TGTGCCTGCAACCCGGGAAAAATTGTATCACCCCTCCACTTT
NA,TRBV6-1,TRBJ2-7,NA,CASRERTYEQYF,TGTGCCAGCAGGGAAAGAACCTACGAGCAGTACTTC
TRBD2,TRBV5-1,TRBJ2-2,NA,CASSFPGGAATGELFF,TGCGCCAGCAGCTTCCCCGGGGGGGCAGCGACCGGGGAGCTGTTTTTT
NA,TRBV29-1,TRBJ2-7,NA,CSVAWQGQQQYF,TGCAGCGTTGCATGGCAGGGACAACAGCAGTACTTC
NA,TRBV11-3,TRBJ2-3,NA,CASSLAHTQYF,TGTGCCAGCAGCTTAGCCCATACGCAGTATTTT
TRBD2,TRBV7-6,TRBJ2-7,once,CASSFGREGEQYF,TGTGCCAGCAGCTTTGGTAGGGAGGGCGAGCAGTACTTC